The clone carrying this TCR beta chain was observed at least ten times. No antigen is known for it. The sample originates from a study of Graves' ophthalmopathy and Graves' hyperthyroidism. Study-level points and caveats: Blood contained most expanded thyroid clonotypes exceeding 0.001 frequency.

The CDR3 is 11 amino acids. CDR1 is SNHLY, CDR2 FYNNEI, per germline. The V gene lost 2 bases and the J gene lost 4 bases, with 2 bases spanning the gap. The authors amplified TCR beta CDR3 regions from RNA transcripts. The first-round RT-PCR employed HTBI primers together with the Qiagen OneStep RT-PCR kit. A multiplex PCR was then performed as the second round. Each CDR3 protein gets one entry after TCRdb re-called the multiplex PCR reads with MiXCR. The sample has about 480,000 distinct CDR3 sequences; 13% to 15% are singletons. Sequencing used blood. This TCR was sampled from a woman aged 30 to 39 with Graves' ophthalmopathy. This chain uses TRBV2 with TRBJ2-5; no firm D call. CDR3 in amino acids: CASSERETQYF. DNA of the CDR3: TGTGCCAGCAGTGAAAGAGAGACCCAGTACTTC.